This T cell receptor beta chain was sequenced in a study of blood T cell repertoires in COVID-19. For the study at large: T cells, B-cell-depleted T cells, or PBMCs provided the cDNA or gDNA that served as material.

The CDR3 is 14 residues long. Germline trimming cut 6 bases from V and 0 bases from J; bases unmatched to any gene: 4. The germline gives CDR1 SNHLY, CDR2 FYNNEI. Using immunoSEQ multiplex PCR, the repertoire was profiled, and TCRdb retains in-frame clones only, with some absent. The sample lists 200,000 to 250,000 clones, approximately 86% occurring once. This receptor was obtained from a young man with active or convalescent COVID-19. The sample was peripheral blood. The J gene is TRBJ2-7, the V gene TRBV2; 8 positions agree with TRBD1. In nucleotides, the CDR3 is TGTGCCAGCAGAGGGGACAGGAGCTCCTACGAGCAGTACTTC. It encodes CASRGDRSSYEQYF.